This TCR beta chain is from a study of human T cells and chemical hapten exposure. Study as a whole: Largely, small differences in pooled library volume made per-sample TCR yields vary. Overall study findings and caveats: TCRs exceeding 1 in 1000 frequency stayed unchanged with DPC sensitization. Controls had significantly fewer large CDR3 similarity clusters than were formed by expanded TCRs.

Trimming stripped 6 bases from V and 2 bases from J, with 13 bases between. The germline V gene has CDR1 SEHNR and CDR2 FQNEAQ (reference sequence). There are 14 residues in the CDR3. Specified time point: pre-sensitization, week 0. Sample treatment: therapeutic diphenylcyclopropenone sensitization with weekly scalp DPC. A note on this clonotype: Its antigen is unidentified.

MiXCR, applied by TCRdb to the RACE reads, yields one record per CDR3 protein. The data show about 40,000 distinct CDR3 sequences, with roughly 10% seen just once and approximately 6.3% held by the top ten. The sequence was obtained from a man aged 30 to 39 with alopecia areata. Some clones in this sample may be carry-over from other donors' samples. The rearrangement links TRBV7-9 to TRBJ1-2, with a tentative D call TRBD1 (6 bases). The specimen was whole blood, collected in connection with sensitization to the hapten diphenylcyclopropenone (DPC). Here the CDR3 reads CASRTGTRNYGYTF. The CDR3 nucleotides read TGTGCCAGCAGAACCGGGACACGCAACTATGGCTACACCTTC.